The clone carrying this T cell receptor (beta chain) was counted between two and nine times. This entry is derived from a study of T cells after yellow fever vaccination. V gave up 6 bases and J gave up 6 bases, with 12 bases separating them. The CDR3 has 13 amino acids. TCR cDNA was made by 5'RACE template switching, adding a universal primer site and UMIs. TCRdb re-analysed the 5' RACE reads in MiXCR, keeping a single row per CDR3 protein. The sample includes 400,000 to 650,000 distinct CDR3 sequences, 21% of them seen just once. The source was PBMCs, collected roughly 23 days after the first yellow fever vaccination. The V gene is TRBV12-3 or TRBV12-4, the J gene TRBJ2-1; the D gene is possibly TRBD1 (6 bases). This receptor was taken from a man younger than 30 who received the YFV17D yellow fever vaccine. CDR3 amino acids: CASRSTGTNEQFF. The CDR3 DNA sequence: TGTGCCAGCAGGAGCACAGGGACCAATGAGCAGTTCTTC.